This T cell receptor (beta chain) was identified in a study of CD4 T cells in relation to SARS-CoV-2 and coronaviruses. The V gene end was trimmed by 7 bases and the J gene end by 7 bases; junction bases not matched to a gene: 8. The germline gives CDR1 MNHEY, CDR2 SVGAGI. The CDR3 sequence is 14 residues long. Of note for this clone: The antigen remains undetermined.

Produced via immunoSEQ multiplex PCR; TCRdb's table is partial and in-frame only. The sample includes around 28,000 clones, about 70% seen only once; the top ten take almost 3.5%. The specimen was memory CD4+ T cells from PBMCs, cultured in vitro. The chain joins TRBV6-5 to TRBJ2-7, with 12 bases aligning to TRBD2. This TCR derives from an adult with COVID-19. CDR3: CASIILAGGGEQYF. CDR3 in DNA: TGTGCCAGCATTATACTAGCGGGAGGTGGGGAGCAGTACTTC.